This TCR beta chain was captured by sequencing in a study of siplizumab effects on memory and regulatory T cells (dated by TCRdb to between 2017 and 2020). Turning to the overall study: The study examined how the anti-CD2 antibody siplizumab affects alloreactive T-cell subsets in allogeneic mixed lymphocyte reactions built from human PBMCs. The study at large found these results: Among mappable alloreactive CD4+ clones, the Treg-derived fraction averaged about 70% with siplizumab versus around 29% in control reactions. Siplizumab significantly reduced the cumulative frequency of alloreactive sequences traceable to unstimulated CD4+ memory T cells. A naive or memory phenotype could not be assigned to roughly 75-96% of proliferating CD4+ or CD8+ clones. Sequences below about 10^-5 frequency were poorly captured, so only a minor fraction of alloreactive clones could be mapped to unstimulated subsets. Whether proliferating Tregs from siplizumab cultures were suppressive was not functionally confirmed. Compared with memory T cells, unstimulated naive T cells appeared more diverse, and naive cells seemed to make a substantial contribution to the alloresponse.

Preparation of the library involved the immunoSEQ multiplex PCR assay. Around 9.9 x 10^4 TCR templates per sample were assayed by the deep sequencing platform. Genomic DNA extracted from sorted T cells was used for TCRbeta CDR3 sequencing. The paper's data handling went like this. Clonal analysis of TCRbeta CDR3 data was done in the R programming language. Unstimulated samples were compared with post-reaction CFSE-low samples to define alloreactive CD4+ and CD8+ clones. Regulatory or non-regulatory origin was assigned to alloreactive CD4+ clones by matching of sequences to sorted unstimulated Treg and non-Treg repertoires. TCRdb provides this immuneACCESS table in a form limited to in-frame rearrangements. Some clones are lacking; in checked studies, under half of them reflect an unresolved V gene, and why the rest are absent is not known. That table supplies the V and J calls and clone size; D and trimming were determined from the DNA. Within this sample are 99,000 or so clones, with about 93% of them counted one time only. The top ten clonotypes cover about 0.62% of the sample.

Sorted unstimulated T cells and proliferating T cells recovered from mixed lymphocyte reactions were subjected to TCRbeta CDR3 sequencing. Fresh whole blood from roughly ten HLA-typed healthy donors served as the source for isolating PBMCs. To map where alloreactive clones came from, CD4+ regulatory T cells in the unstimulated state were FACS-sorted. V and J are trimmed by 8 bases and 2 bases, and the gene matches miss 8 bases of the junction. The germline V gene encodes CDR1 MNHNS and CDR2 SASEGT. The CDR3 runs 14 amino acids, cysteine and phenylalanine included. The only DNA kept is the CDR3, 42 bases in frame from the first base. Concerning this clone itself: This receptor's antigen is unknown. No base quality information exists; no much larger clone differs at one position.

This TCR came from a human donor in good health. The sequence links TRBV6-1 to TRBJ1-1, with 7 junctional bases fitting TRBD1. Material for sequencing was Tregs sorted from blood. The CDR3: CASGLGTANTEAFF. The DNA sequence reads TGTGCCAGCGGTCTCGGGACAGCCAACACTGAAGCTTTCTTT.